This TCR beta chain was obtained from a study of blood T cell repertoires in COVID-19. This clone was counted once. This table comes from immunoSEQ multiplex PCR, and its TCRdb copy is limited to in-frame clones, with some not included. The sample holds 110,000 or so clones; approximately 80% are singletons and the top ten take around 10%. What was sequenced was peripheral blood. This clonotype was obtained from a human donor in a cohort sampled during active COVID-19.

This CDR3 reads CATASGGRTGELFF. CDR3 DNA sequence: TGTGCCACCGCATCAGGGGGGAGAACCGGGGAGCTGTTTTTT. The chain links TRBV24-1 to TRBJ2-2; D possibly corresponds to TRBD1 (7 bases). The length of the CDR3 is 14 residues. From germline, CDR1 is KGHDR and CDR2 SFDVKD. V was trimmed by 9 bases and J by 5 bases, leaving 15 bases between them.